The clone carrying this TCR beta chain was seen a few times. Its antigen is undetermined. This entry is derived from a study of T cells after yellow fever vaccination. Notes on the study in general: Though weaker, the secondary response peaked faster, on day 5 versus 15. Post-booster repertoires contained most primary-vaccination clones again (about 95% CD4, less than 90% CD8).

Germline V gene data show CDR1 as MDHEN and CDR2 as SYDVKM. V trimming: 5 bases; J trimming: 4 bases; junction bases outside the gene matches: 4. This CDR3 has 13 residues. As TCR cDNA was made by 5'RACE template switching, a universal primer site and UMIs were added. MiXCR, run by TCRdb on the 5' RACE reads, gives a single entry per CDR3 protein. The sample yields hundreds of thousands of distinct CDR3 sequences, about 13% seen once. This material consisted of PBMCs, taken on the day of the yellow fever booster vaccination. The chain combines TRBV28 with TRBJ1-1; 7 nucleotides line up with TRBD1. This TCR was sampled from a man aged 30 to 45 who received the YFV17D yellow fever vaccine. Here the CDR3 reads CASSPGQFTEAFF. In nucleotides, the CDR3 is TGTGCCAGCAGTCCGGGACAGTTCACTGAAGCTTTCTTT. Drawing the rest from reference TRBV28 and TRBJ1-1, the complete variable domain is DVKVTQSSRYLVKRTGEKVFLECVQDMDHENMFWYRQDPGLGLRLIYFSYDVKMKEKGDIPEGYSVSREKKERFSLILESASTNQTSMYLCASSPGQFTEAFFGQGTRLTVV.